This T cell receptor (beta chain) was sequenced for a study of T-cell memory formation after mild COVID-19. On this clonotype: Its antigen is not identified.

Via MiXCR, TCRdb re-called the 5' RACE reads, giving one row per CDR3 protein. The data hold 250,000 to 300,000 distinct CDR3 sequences, with about a sixth observed a single time. Per the germline V gene, CDR1 is KGHDR and CDR2 is SFDVKD. Deletions cut 3 bases from V and 4 bases from J, with 23 bases between. CDR3 length: 18 residues. Study-wide results and limits: Second-wave clones with a day 37 peak had unconfirmed SARS-CoV-2 specificity. CD8+ contracting clones occupied EMRA, while CD4+ ones occupied mainly CM and EM. Day 15 to 85 contracting clones showed balanced CD4/CD8; day 15 to 37 expanders favored CD4+. Some clones that responded turned up in pre-infection memory, which suggests that cross-reactive memory joined in.

The sequence was collected from a young man who had mild COVID-19 (a few samples of this study predate the infection). Cell type and time point are not known. The V call is TRBV24-1, the J call TRBJ2-5; D possibly uses TRBD1 or TRBD2 (5 bases each). Sequencing used PBMCs or a T cell subset sorted from them (not recorded which). CDR3 loop: CATSDRRDARNRGETQYF. CDR3 in DNA: TGTGCCACCAGTGATCGCCGGGACGCCAGGAATCGGGGAGAGACCCAGTACTTC.